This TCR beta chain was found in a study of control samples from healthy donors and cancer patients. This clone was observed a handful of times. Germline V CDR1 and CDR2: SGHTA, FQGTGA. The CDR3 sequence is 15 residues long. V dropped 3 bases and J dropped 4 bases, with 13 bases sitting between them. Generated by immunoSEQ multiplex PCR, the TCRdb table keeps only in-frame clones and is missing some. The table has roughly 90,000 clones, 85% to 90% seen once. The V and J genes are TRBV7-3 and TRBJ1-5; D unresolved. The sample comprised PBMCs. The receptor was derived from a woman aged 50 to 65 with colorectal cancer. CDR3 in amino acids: CASSFDESENQPQHF. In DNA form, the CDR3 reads TGTGCCAGCAGCTTCGACGAGTCGGAAAATCAGCCCCAGCATTTT.